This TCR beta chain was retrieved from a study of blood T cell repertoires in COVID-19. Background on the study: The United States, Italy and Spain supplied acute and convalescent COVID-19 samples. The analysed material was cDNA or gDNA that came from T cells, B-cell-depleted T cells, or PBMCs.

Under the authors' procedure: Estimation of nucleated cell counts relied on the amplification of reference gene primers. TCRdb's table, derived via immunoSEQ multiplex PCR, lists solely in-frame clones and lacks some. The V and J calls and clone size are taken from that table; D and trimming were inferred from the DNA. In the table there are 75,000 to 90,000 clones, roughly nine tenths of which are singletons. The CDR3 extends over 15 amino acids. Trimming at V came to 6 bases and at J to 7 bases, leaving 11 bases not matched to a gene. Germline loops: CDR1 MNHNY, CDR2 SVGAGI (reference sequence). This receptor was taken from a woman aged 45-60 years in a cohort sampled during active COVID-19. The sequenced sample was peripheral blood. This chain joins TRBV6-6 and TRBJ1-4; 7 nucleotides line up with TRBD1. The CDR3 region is CASSHPSDRVEKLFF. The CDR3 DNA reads TGTGCCAGCAGCCACCCGAGCGACAGGGTTGAAAAACTGTTTTTT.